Listed here is a single T cell receptor (beta chain). Its antigen remains unknown. CD4+ naive, central memory, regulatory and stem cell-like memory cells were sorted via CD45RO/CCR7/CD25/CD127/CD95/CD27. V was shortened by 4 bases and J by 7 bases, with 10 bases between the two germline ends. The CDR3 is 12 residues long. The V gene's germline CDR1 is SQVTM and CDR2 ANQGSEA. These data originate in a study of beta chain features in type 1 diabetes. General study points: Fewer junction insertions and more nucleotide deletions appeared in type 1 diabetes patients. For TCRB rearrangement, an influence of HLA type remained unresolved here.

Since all of the isolated RNA was reverse transcribed, expressed TCRB transcripts were what got sequenced. Libraries were prepared by immunoSEQ multiplex PCR; TCRdb keeps only in-frame clonotypes and omits some of them. The data show a few hundred thousand clones, about 20% seen once. V gene TRBV29-1 combines with J gene TRBJ1-4; D is undetermined. This receptor was taken from a woman aged 18-29 years in good health. Specimen: naive CD4+ T cells from blood. This chain's CDR3 is CSVVEGGEKLFF. CDR3 nucleotides: TGCAGCGTTGTGGAGGGCGGTGAAAAACTGTTTTTT. Supplemented by reference TRBV29-1 and TRBJ1-4, the full variable domain reads SAVISQKPSRDICQRGTSLTIQCQVDSQVTMMFWYRQQPGQSLTLIATANQGSEATYESGFVIDKFPISRPNLTFSTLTVSNMSPEDSSIYLCSVVEGGEKLFFGSGTQLSVL.